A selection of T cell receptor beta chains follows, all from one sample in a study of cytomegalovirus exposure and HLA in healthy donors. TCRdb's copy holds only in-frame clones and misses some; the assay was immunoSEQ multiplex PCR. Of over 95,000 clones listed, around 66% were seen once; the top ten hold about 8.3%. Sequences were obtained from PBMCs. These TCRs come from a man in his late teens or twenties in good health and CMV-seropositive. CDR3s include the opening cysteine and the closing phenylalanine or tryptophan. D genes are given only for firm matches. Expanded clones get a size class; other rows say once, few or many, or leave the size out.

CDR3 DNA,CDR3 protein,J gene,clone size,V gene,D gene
TGTGCCAGCAGCCCCCGGGGATTGCGGGGGGGGTCTGGGGAGCTGTTTTTT,CASSPRGLRGGSGELFF,TRBJ2-2,-,TRBV11-3,TRBD2
TGCGCCAGCAGCCGGGGACAGGCGAGCACAGATACGCAGTATTTT,CASSRGQASTDTQYF,TRBJ2-3,-,TRBV5-1,TRBD1
TGTGCCAGCAGCGTAGATCTAGCGGGGCGTTACACAGATACGCAGTATTTT,CASSVDLAGRYTDTQYF,TRBJ2-3,-,TRBV9,TRBD2
TGTGCCAGCAGCATTAATAGCGGGGGGGCAGCGAACATTCAGTACTTC,CASSINSGGAANIQYF,TRBJ2-4,few,TRBV5-4,TRBD2
TGTGCCAGCAGCTTAATCGGGACTTTTGATGGCGCAGATACGCAGTATTTT,CASSLIGTFDGADTQYF,TRBJ2-3,-,TRBV7-9,-
TGTGCCAGCAGCAGGGGTCAGAACTATGGCTACACCTTC,CASSRGQNYGYTF,TRBJ1-2,-,TRBV6-5,-
TGTGCCAGCTCACCCGGAGTTAACACTGAAGCTTTCTTT,CASSPGVNTEAFF,TRBJ1-1,-,TRBV18,-
TGTGCCAGCAGCCTAACAGGGAGTGGTAGCCACGAGCAGTACTTC,CASSLTGSGSHEQYF,TRBJ2-7,-,TRBV5-4,-
TGTGCCAGCAGTTACAACGTCGGTGAGGTAAAGGGCTACACCTTC,CASSYNVGEVKGYTF,TRBJ1-2,-,TRBV6-6,-
TGTGCCAGCAGCCTAGGCGCACCCTACGAGCAGTACTTC,CASSLGAPYEQYF,TRBJ2-7,-,TRBV7-2,-
TGTGCCAGTAGTGCGAACAGGGGGGCCTACGAGCAGTACTTC,CASSANRGAYEQYF,TRBJ2-7,-,TRBV19,TRBD1
TGTGCCAGCAGAGAGACATATCTTGGCTACAATGAGCAGTTCTTC,CASRETYLGYNEQFF,TRBJ2-1,-,TRBV6-6,-
TGCGCCAGCAGCCAAGTAGGGGTCGCCGCGCACTATGGCTACACCTTC,CASSQVGVAAHYGYTF,TRBJ1-2,-,TRBV4-1,-
TGTGCCAGCAGTCGCGGGGGGGTCACAGATACGCAGTATTTT,CASSRGGVTDTQYF,TRBJ2-3,once,TRBV28,TRBD2
TGTGCCAGTAGTATAGCCGGTAATCAGCCCCAGCATTTT,CASSIAGNQPQHF,TRBJ1-5,few,TRBV19,-
TGTGCCAGCAGCTTAGGGACTAGCTCAGATACGCAGTATTTT,CASSLGTSSDTQYF,TRBJ2-3,-,TRBV7-7,TRBD2
TGTGCCACCAGCATCAGGGGTATAATAGGAAACACCATATATTTT,CATSIRGIIGNTIYF,TRBJ1-3,-,TRBV15,-
TGTGCCTGGACATCGGGGAGCTCCTATAATTCACCCCTCCACTTT,CAWTSGSSYNSPLHF,TRBJ1-6,-,TRBV30,-
TGTGCCAGCAGCTCGAGACAGGGGTCAGAGACCCAGTACTTC,CASSSRQGSETQYF,TRBJ2-5,-,TRBV7-6,TRBD1
TGTGCCAGCAGTTCCCTGGGACAGATATACAATGAGCAGTTCTTC,CASSSLGQIYNEQFF,TRBJ2-1,-,TRBV6-5,TRBD1
TGTGCCAGCAGCGTAAAAGGGGGTAATGAAAAACTGTTTTTT,CASSVKGGNEKLFF,TRBJ1-4,few,TRBV9,-
TGCAGTGCTATCAAAACTGAAGCTTTCTTT,CSAIKTEAFF,TRBJ1-1,once,TRBV20-1,-
TGCAGCACCTACCGGGACATCAACACAGATACGCAGTATTTT,CSTYRDINTDTQYF,TRBJ2-3,-,TRBV29-1,-
TGTGCCAGCAGTGTCAGGGTGAGCTCTGGAAACACCATATATTTT,CASSVRVSSGNTIYF,TRBJ1-3,-,TRBV6-4,-
TGTGCCAGCAGTGAACACGGCAGGGCAACTAATGAAAAACTGTTTTTT,CASSEHGRATNEKLFF,TRBJ1-4,-,TRBV6-1,-
TGTGCCAGCTCACCCAACCCAGGGATAGACACTGAAGCTTTCTTT,CASSPNPGIDTEAFF,TRBJ1-1,-,TRBV18,-
TGTGCCAGCAGCCCCAAGGGGAGGGAGCAGTTCTTC,CASSPKGREQFF,TRBJ2-1,-,TRBV9,-
TGTGCCAGCAGTCCATTGGGCCGCGATGGCTACACCTTC,CASSPLGRDGYTF,TRBJ1-2,-,TRBV27,-